This T cell receptor (beta chain) came from a study of monozygotic twins with inflammatory bowel disease. With the 5' RACE reads reprocessed, TCRdb shows one record per CDR3 protein and no DNA. The sample data list approximately 200,000 distinct CDR3 sequences. This CDR3 has 12 amino acids. Germline CDR1 reads DFQATT; CDR2 reads SNEGSKA (reference sequence). Specimen: blood. This chain connects TRBV20-1 to TRBJ2-7. The TCR comes from a human donor with ulcerative colitis or Crohn's disease, or a healthy co-twin of an affected twin (not recorded which). CDR3: CSAPRGLSEQYF.